One sample yielded the 5 T cell receptor beta chains listed below, sequenced in a study of cytomegalovirus exposure and HLA in healthy donors. In the PCR, 60 Vbeta and 13 Jbeta primers were used. TCRdb's copy holds only in-frame clones and misses some; the assay was immunoSEQ multiplex PCR. The repertoire holds more than 150,000 clones, with 80% as singletons. Material for sequencing was PBMCs. These receptors were taken from a woman between 50 and 59 years old in good health and CMV-seropositive.

The rearrangement joins TRBV5-4 to TRBJ2-7, with 9 bases that match TRBD1. The germline V gene encodes CDR1 SGHNT and CDR2 YYREEE (reference sequence). CDR3 length equals 15 residues. Losses at the gene ends were 0 bases for V and 3 bases for J; bases not matched to a gene: 4. The CDR3 DNA reads TGTGCCAGCAGCTTGGGGACAGGGGATGGCTACGAGCAGTACTTC. It specifies CASSLGTGDGYEQYF.

The CDR3 loop is CASRPTSGAGDEQFF. The CDR3, as DNA: TGTGCCAGCAGACCCACTAGCGGGGCTGGGGATGAGCAGTTCTTC. The chain couples TRBV7-2 to TRBJ2-1; 10 bases agree with TRBD2. The germline V gene has CDR1 SGHTA and CDR2 FQGNSA. The J segment lost 8 bases and the V segment lost 6 bases, leaving 10 bases of the junction unmatched. The CDR3 consists of 15 residues.

The chain couples TRBV5-4 to TRBJ1-1; 9 nucleotides agree with TRBD1. Germline CDR1 SGHNT, CDR2 YYREEE (reference sequence). The CDR3 runs to 14 residues. The V and J ends lost 2 bases and 12 bases, in that order; junction bases with no gene match: 11. CDR3 sequence: CASSFTGTGCGTFF. In DNA, the CDR3 is TGTGCCAGCAGCTTCACCGGGACAGGGTGTGGGACTTTCTTT.

The J gene is TRBJ2-7, the V gene TRBV5-4; 10 nucleotides match TRBD2. This CDR3 is 17 amino acids long. With 4 bases clipped from V and 6 bases from J, the junction kept 16 bases outside the gene matches. Germline V gene lookup returns CDR1 SGHNT and CDR2 YYREEE (reference sequence). Here the CDR3 DNA reads TGTGCCAGCAGCCCGGACCCCCTAGCGGGAGTTAGTTCCGAGCAGTACTTC. It translates to CASSPDPLAGVSSEQYF.

The DNA of the CDR3 is TGTGCCAGCAGCCCCGGGGGGTCAGACAGATACGAGCAGTACTTC. Protein product: CASSPGGSDRYEQYF. This sequence joins TRBV7-8 and TRBJ2-7; 7 nucleotides match TRBD2. This CDR3 has 15 residues. CDR1 is SGHVS, CDR2 FQNEAQ, per germline. The J segment lost 4 bases and the V segment lost 5 bases, leaving 11 bases of the junction unmatched.